The T cell receptor (beta chain) under discussion was sequenced for a study of T cell repertoires in cytomegalovirus infection. Across the whole study: Signatures in public TCR beta sequences pointed to both CMV infection and matching HLA type.

Germline-derived CDR1 and CDR2 are SGHVS and FQNEAQ. V was clipped by 1 base and J by 0 bases, with 21 bases between them. This CDR3 region has 20 residues. This clonotype was seen many times. Its specificity is not known. TCRdb independently ran MiXCR on the reads; one entry per CDR3 protein. The sample consists of under 150,000 distinct CDR3 sequences, 7.5% to 9% of them appearing once. Study results and caveats: Cumulative public TCR beta family frequency identified CMV carriers with the relevant HLA.

This sequence originates from a human donor in good health (CMV status not recorded). Some clones in this sample may be carry-over from other donors' samples. The chain has TRBV7-8 and TRBJ2-2; tentative D call: TRBD2 (5 bases). The sequencing sample was made of PBMCs. The CDR3 protein is CASSLGRITNGETNTGELFF. CDR3 sequence (DNA): TGTGCCAGCAGCTTAGGCCGCATAACTAACGGGGAAACGAACACCGGGGAGCTGTTTTTT.